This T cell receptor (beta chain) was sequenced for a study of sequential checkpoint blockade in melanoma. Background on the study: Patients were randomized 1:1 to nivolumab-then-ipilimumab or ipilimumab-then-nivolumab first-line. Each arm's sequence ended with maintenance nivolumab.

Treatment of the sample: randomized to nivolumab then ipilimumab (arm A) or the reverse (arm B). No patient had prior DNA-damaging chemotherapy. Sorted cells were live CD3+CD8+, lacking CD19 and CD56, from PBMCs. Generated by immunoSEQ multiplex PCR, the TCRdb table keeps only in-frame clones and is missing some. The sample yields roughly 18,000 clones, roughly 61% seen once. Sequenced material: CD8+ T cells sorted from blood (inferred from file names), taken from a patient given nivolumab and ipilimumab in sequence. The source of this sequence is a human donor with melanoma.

CDR3 in DNA: TGTGCCAGCAGCGTAAGCGGGGGGGAGCTGTTTTTT. Protein product: CASSVSGGELFF. The V call is TRBV9, the J call TRBJ2-2; D perhaps matches TRBD2 (6 bases). Trimming removed 1 base from V and 8 bases from J, with 6 bases in between. The germline V gene encodes CDR1 SGDLS and CDR2 YYNGEE. The CDR3 sequence is 12 residues long.